The T cell receptor (beta chain) under discussion was sequenced for a study of response to subunit inactivated influenza vaccine. CDR3 length equals 15 residues. V lost 6 bases to trimming and J lost 1 base, with 17 bases between them. Per the germline V gene, CDR1 is DFQATT and CDR2 is SNEGSKA (reference sequence). Using its own MiXCR run on the RT-PCR reads, TCRdb lists one record per CDR3 protein. Here the sample spans about 570,000 distinct CDR3 sequences, around 11% being singletons. These sequences were also reported in another study, on T cells expressing NK-cell markers. Per that paper: As the method of synthesis, 5'RACE template switching with UMIs yielded TCR beta cDNA.

The clonotype originates from a man between 50 and 59 years old who received an inactivated influenza vaccine. The V and J genes are TRBV20-1 and TRBJ2-3; tentatively, D is TRBD2 (5 bases). This specimen consisted of PBMCs from blood, obtained on the day of vaccination. The CDR3 nucleotides are TGCAGTGCCCCCCCGGGGAGCGGACGCACAGATACGCAGTATTTT. Residues: CSAPPGSGRTDTQYF.